What follows are 27 T cell receptor beta chains derived from one specimen sequenced in a study of shared clonotypes between healthy human individuals. Sequenced by immunoSEQ multiplex PCR; TCRdb stores in-frame clones only, minus some. This sample carries roughly 2.6 million clones, more than 80% of them seen once, and the ten largest clones take about 0.13%. The source material was naive CD4+ T cells sorted from blood. Subset defined: CD45RA+ positively selected. The receptors were sampled from a man aged 18 to 35 in good health.

The chain has TRBV7-9 and TRBJ1-2, with no clear D. The CDR3 covers 15 residues. Germline assignment: CDR1 SEHNR and CDR2 FQNEAQ (reference sequence). The ends were cut back, 4 bases at V and 6 bases at J, with 18 bases in the middle. CDR3 loop: CASSWREAGVDGYTF. CDR3 nucleotides: TGTGCCAGCAGCTGGCGGGAGGCAGGAGTAGATGGCTACACCTTC.

The rearrangement joins TRBV29-1 to TRBJ2-2, with 13 bases that match TRBD2. The CDR3 has 17 amino acids. Germline V gene sequence: CDR1 SQVTM, CDR2 ANQGSEA. Losses at the gene ends were 7 bases for V and 0 bases for J; bases not matched to a gene: 8. CDR3 nucleotide sequence: TGCAGCGCACGGACTAGCGGGGGAACCGCGAACACCGGGGAGCTGTTTTTT. Translating it yields CSARTSGGTANTGELFF.

This clone was seen a single time. The chain employs TRBV6-1 and TRBJ2-1; 14 bases align to TRBD2. Germline V lookup: CDR1 MNHNS, CDR2 SASEGT. Unmatched junction bases numbered 7, after V lost 4 bases and J lost 8 bases. The CDR3 consists of 16 residues. CDR3 protein: CASSAPGTSGGYEQFF. The DNA for the CDR3 is TGTGCCAGCAGTGCACCCGGGACTAGCGGGGGCTATGAGCAGTTCTTC.

V usage is TRBV30 and J usage is TRBJ2-7, with D perhaps matching TRBD1 (7 bases). Germline CDR1 and CDR2: GTSNPN and SVGIG (reference sequence). V lost 4 bases and J 5 bases, leaving 15 bases between the germline ends. The CDR3 is 13 residues long. The CDR3 loop reads CAWTIGRGDEQYF. Here the CDR3 DNA reads TGTGCCTGGACAATTGGCAGGGGGGACGAGCAGTACTTC.

CDR3 in amino acids: CASSSGTGGATNEKLFF. In DNA, the CDR3 is TGTGCCAGCAGCTCCGGGACAGGGGGCGCAACTAATGAAAAACTGTTTTTT. The chain is built from TRBV5-8 and TRBJ1-4, with 12 positions matching TRBD1. The germline gives CDR1 SGHTS, CDR2 YDEGEE. V trimming: 3 bases; J trimming: 0 bases; junction bases outside the gene matches: 3. This CDR3 contains 17 residues.

The gene calls are TRBV5-3 and TRBJ1-5, with a weak D call TRBD1 (6 bases). TRBV5-3 belongs to the ORF category, with a function that is uncertain. The V and J ends lost 4 bases and 3 bases respectively, with 17 bases between them. There are 16 residues in the CDR3. The CDR3, as DNA: TGTGCCAGAAGCCCTAGTTCGGGGGCGACCAATCAGCCCCAGCATTTT. This codes for CARSPSSGATNQPQHF.

This rearrangement joins TRBV5-6 to TRBJ2-3; TRBD2 agrees at 10 bases. The CDR3 has 16 residues. Germline values: CDR1 SGHDT, CDR2 YYEEEE. Losses at the gene ends were 0 bases for V and 4 bases for J; bases not matched to a gene: 5. The CDR3 DNA is TGTGCCAGCAGCTTGGGCCCTAGCGGGAGTCCAGATACGCAGTATTTT. Amino acid sequence: CASSLGPSGSPDTQYF.

In regard to this clone: Other DNA sequences in this specimen translate into the identical CDR3. The chain uses TRBV10-3 and TRBJ2-7, with 10 bases lining up with TRBD2. This CDR3 contains 15 residues. Germline V gene lookup returns CDR1 ENHRY and CDR2 SYGVKD. J lost 1 base, V lost 3 bases, and 3 bases had no gene match. The CDR3 DNA follows: TGTGCCATCAGTGACGGGACTAGCGTATCCTACGAGCAGTACTTC. Protein product: CAISDGTSVSYEQYF.

The chain links TRBV5-6 to TRBJ2-7; 8 nucleotides agree with TRBD1. CDR1 and CDR2 from the germline V gene are SGHDT and YYEEEE. This CDR3 is built from 17 residues. J lost 0 bases, V lost 1 base, and 9 bases had no gene match. The CDR3 sequence is CASSLFWDRPSSYEQYF. CDR3 bases: TGTGCCAGCAGCTTGTTCTGGGACAGGCCGAGCTCCTACGAGCAGTACTTC.

The J gene is TRBJ1-2, the V gene TRBV18, with TRBD1 identical over 10 bases. The V gene's germline CDR1 is KGHSH and CDR2 LQKENI. CDR3 size: 16 residues. V trimming: 3 bases; J trimming: 5 bases; junction bases outside the gene matches: 9. CDR3: CASSPSLGTGEYGYTF. CDR3 nucleotides: TGTGCCAGCTCACCTAGCCTTGGGACAGGGGAGTATGGCTACACCTTC.

A note on this clone: The same CDR3 arises from other DNA sequences in this sample as well. The chain uses TRBV5-1 and TRBJ1-1, with unresolved D. Germline CDR1 and CDR2: SGHRS and YFSETQ. The CDR3 totals 11 residues. The V gene lost 4 bases and the J gene lost 3 bases, with 4 bases spanning the gap. In DNA, the CDR3 is TGCGCCAGCAGCCGAGACACTGAAGCTTTCTTT. Amino acid sequence: CASSRDTEAFF.

Here the CDR3 reads CASSLTRSPYEQYF. DNA for the CDR3: TGTGCCAGCAGTTTAACCAGGTCCCCCTACGAGCAGTACTTC. The chain employs TRBV27 and TRBJ2-5; D remains ambiguous. The J call is uncertain, as TRBJ2-7 better fits the DNA end. CDR3 length: 14 amino acids. Germline V lookup: CDR1 MNHEY, CDR2 SMNVEV (reference sequence).

The chain recombines TRBV27 with TRBJ2-2; D may be TRBD1 or TRBD2 (5 bases each). V lost 6 bases, J lost 7 bases, and 12 bases lay in between. The CDR3 runs to 13 residues. Looked up from germline, CDR1 is MNHEY and CDR2 is SMNVEV (reference sequence). The CDR3 protein is CASRPGAIGELFF. CDR3 DNA sequence: TGTGCCAGCAGACCCGGGGCTATCGGGGAGCTGTTTTTT.

The CDR3, as DNA: TGTGCCAGCAGCCTTGAAAGTAGCCGTAATTCACCCCTCCACTTT. Amino acid sequence: CASSLESSRNSPLHF. This chain uses TRBV7-9 with TRBJ1-6; D is unresolved. Per the germline V gene, CDR1 is SEHNR and CDR2 is FQNEAQ (reference sequence). V lost 5 bases and J 6 bases, leaving 14 bases between the germline ends. The CDR3 totals 15 residues.

This chain connects TRBV6-1 to TRBJ1-6, with 8 positions matching TRBD1. The germline CDR1 and CDR2 sequences are MNHNS and SASEGT. The CDR3 is 17 residues long. V shed 4 bases and J 5 bases; nucleotides not matched to a gene: 10. The CDR3 nucleotides read TGTGCCAGCAGTGGAGGACAGGGACTACCACATAATTCACCCCTCCACTTT. Amino acid sequence: CASSGGQGLPHNSPLHF.

CDR3 bases: TGTTTCAAGGGGGACCGTAACACTGAAGCTTTCTTT. This translates into CFKGDRNTEAFF. The chain employs TRBV27 and TRBJ1-1; TRBD1 might be the D (6 bases). Germline loops: CDR1 MNHEY, CDR2 SMNVEV (reference sequence). The CDR3 spans 12 residues.

This chain joins TRBV11-3 and TRBJ1-1; 7 bases line up with TRBD1. Germline V gene sequence: CDR1 SGHNT, CDR2 YENEEA. J gave up 8 bases and V 5 bases, and 5 bases lay outside the gene matches. The length of the CDR3 is 12 residues. The chain's CDR3 is CASSGRDREAFF. The CDR3, as DNA: TGTGCCAGCAGCGGGAGGGACAGAGAAGCTTTCTTT. Full variable domain (outside the CDR3, taken from reference TRBV11-3 and TRBJ1-1): EAGVVQSPRYKIIEKKQPVAFWCNPISGHNTLYWYLQNLGQGPELLIRYENEEAVDDSQLPKDRFSAERLKGVDSTLKIQPAELGDSAVYLCASSGRDREAFFGQGTRLTVV.

J is TRBJ1-1 and V is TRBV5-6; D remains ambiguous. CDR3 length: 13 residues. Germline V gene lookup returns CDR1 SGHDT and CDR2 YYEEEE. Trimming stripped 1 base from V and 4 bases from J, with 8 bases between. The CDR3 bases are TGTGCCAGCAGCTTGACAGTTACCACTGAAGCTTTCTTT. As protein: CASSLTVTTEAFF. The entire variable domain, with the rest obtained from reference TRBV5-6 and TRBJ1-1, is as follows: DAGVTQSPTHLIKTRGQQVTLRCSPKSGHDTVSWYQQALGQGPQFIFQYYEEEERQRGNFPDRFSGHQFPNYSSELNVNALLLGDSALYLCASSLTVTTEAFFGQGTRLTVV.

The V and J genes are TRBV29-1 and TRBJ2-1, with 9 nucleotides matching TRBD1. The CDR3 runs to 15 residues. V was clipped by 3 bases and J by 1 base; unmatched bases: 4. Germline CDR1 is SQVTM and CDR2 is ANQGSEA. DNA for the CDR3: TGCAGCGTTGAGGATGGGACAGGGTCCTACAATGAGCAGTTCTTC. It specifies CSVEDGTGSYNEQFF.

Regarding this clone: Other DNA sequences in this specimen translate into the identical CDR3. This chain joins TRBV18 and TRBJ2-7; TRBD1 is a possible D gene (6 bases). The V gene lost 2 bases and the J gene lost 0 bases, with 11 bases spanning the gap. The CDR3 consists of 15 residues. CDR1 KGHSH and CDR2 LQKENI come from the germline V gene. The CDR3 DNA reads as TGTGCCAGCTCACCATCCACAGGGAGCTCCTACGAGCAGTACTTC. Protein sequence: CASSPSTGSSYEQYF.

The genes are TRBV6-1 and TRBJ1-3; no clear D. The germline V and J ends were trimmed by 7 bases and 0 bases, with 7 bases remaining between them. This CDR3 comprises 13 residues. CDR1 is MNHNS, CDR2 SASEGT, per germline. The CDR3 sequence: CASKSNSGNTIYF. In nucleotides, the CDR3 is TGTGCCAGCAAAAGCAACTCTGGAAACACCATATATTTT.

J is TRBJ2-5 and V is TRBV5-1, with 7 bases aligning to TRBD1. The germline V gene has CDR1 SGHRS and CDR2 YFSETQ. This CDR3 is built from 13 residues. V trimming: 4 bases; J trimming: 5 bases; junction bases outside the gene matches: 5. This chain's CDR3 is CASSTGTVETQYF. CDR3 coding DNA: TGCGCCAGCAGCACGGGGACAGTGGAGACCCAGTACTTC.

The genes are TRBV28 and TRBJ2-7; 8 bases fit TRBD1. Germline CDR1 is MDHEN and CDR2 is SYDVKM. V lost 3 bases to trimming and J lost 2 bases; unmatched junction nucleotides: 3. The CDR3 totals 14 residues. CDR3 region: CASSFAGQAYEQYF. The DNA of the CDR3 is TGTGCCAGCAGTTTCGCGGGACAGGCCTACGAGCAGTACTTC.

This chain connects TRBV7-9 to TRBJ2-7; D is undetermined. Trimming removed 10 bases at V and 4 bases at J, with 5 bases between. The germline V gene has CDR1 SEHNR and CDR2 FQNEAQ (reference sequence). This CDR3 is built from 9 residues. The DNA of the CDR3 is TGTGCCACCCGTTACGAGCAGTACTTC. Translation gives CATRYEQYF.

The genes are TRBV2 and TRBJ2-7, with TRBD2 matching over 9 bases. This CDR3 is 14 amino acids long. The germline CDR1 and CDR2 sequences are SNHLY and FYNNEI. After removal of 5 bases from V and 4 bases from J, the junction contained 6 bases not matched to a gene. The CDR3 protein is CASSLAGPLYEQYF. In DNA, the CDR3 is TGTGCCAGCAGTCTAGCGGGACCGCTTTACGAGCAGTACTTC.

This clone was observed once. The gene calls are TRBV30 and TRBJ1-4; D ambiguous. The CDR3 consists of 14 residues. V was pared by 2 bases and J by 3 bases, with 10 bases between. The germline gives CDR1 GTSNPN, CDR2 SVGIG (reference sequence). The CDR3: CAWSPRGANEKLFF. In DNA form, the CDR3 reads TGTGCCTGGAGTCCCCGCGGGGCTAATGAAAAACTGTTTTTT. The complete variable domain, with remaining parts taken from reference TRBV30 and TRBJ1-4, reads SQTIHQWPATLVQPVGSPLSLECTVEGTSNPNLYWYRQAAGRGLQLLFYSVGIGQISSEVPQNLSASRPQDRQFILSSKKLLLSDSGFYLCAWSPRGANEKLFFGSGTQLSVL.

The chain combines TRBV18 with TRBJ2-1; 8 positions agree with TRBD1. CDR1 KGHSH and CDR2 LQKENI come from the germline V gene. The CDR3 consists of 15 residues. V was clipped by 3 bases and J by 8 bases; unmatched bases: 9. The CDR3 loop is CASSPGQANSYEQFF. The CDR3 DNA reads as TGTGCCAGCTCACCGGGACAGGCTAATAGCTATGAGCAGTTCTTC.